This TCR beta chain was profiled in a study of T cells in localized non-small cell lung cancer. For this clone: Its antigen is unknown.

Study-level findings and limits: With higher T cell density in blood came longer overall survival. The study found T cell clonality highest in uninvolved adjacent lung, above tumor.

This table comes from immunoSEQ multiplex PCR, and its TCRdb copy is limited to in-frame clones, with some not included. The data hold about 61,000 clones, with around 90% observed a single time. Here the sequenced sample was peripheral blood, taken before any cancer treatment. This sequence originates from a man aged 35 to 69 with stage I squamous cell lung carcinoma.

The CDR3: CASSLGDRYLHNEQFF. The CDR3 nucleotides are TGTGCCAGCAGCCTTGGGGACAGGTATTTACACAATGAGCAGTTCTTC. The genes are TRBV7-8 and TRBJ2-1; 8 nucleotides line up with TRBD1. V lost 5 bases, J lost 5 bases, and 11 bases stayed unmatched. Germline-derived CDR1 and CDR2 are SGHVS and FQNEAQ. This CDR3 is 16 amino acids long.